Below, 30 T cell receptor beta chains from the same sample are listed, as sequenced in a study of patients and donors after allogeneic stem cell transplantation. From the RT-PCR reads, TCRdb called clonotypes with MiXCR, one entry per CDR3 protein. Seen here are about a million distinct CDR3 sequences, more than 15% observed once, and the top ten hold roughly 6%. Sequencing input: blood, either unsorted or a sorted T cell fraction (not recorded which). These receptors were collected from a human donor who was either an allogeneic HSCT recipient or a stem cell or donor lymphocyte infusion donor (not recorded which). It is not recorded whose cells these are; they may come from a transplant donor.

The sample holds a few counts of this clonotype. The chain uses TRBV24-1 and TRBJ1-5, with D possibly being TRBD1 (6 bases). Trimming pared 9 bases from V and 4 bases from J, leaving 9 bases between. The CDR3 is made up of 12 amino acids. The germline V gene encodes CDR1 KGHDR and CDR2 SFDVKD. CDR3 residues: CATGQGNQPQHF. The CDR3 DNA follows: TGTGCCACCGGGCAGGGGAATCAGCCCCAGCATTTT.

The genes are TRBV6-1 and TRBJ2-7; tentatively, D is TRBD1 or TRBD2 (5 bases each). Per the germline V gene, CDR1 is MNHNS and CDR2 is SASEGT. The V gene lost 2 bases and the J gene lost 7 bases, with 12 bases spanning the gap. This CDR3 contains 13 residues. The DNA of the CDR3 is TGTGCCAGCAGTGAAATCCAGGGACCGGAGCAGTACTTC. Translated, it gives CASSEIQGPEQYF.

This clonotype was counted a few times. Because the CDR3's place on the DNA is in doubt, the DNA is left out and the CDR3 is given as listed by TCRdb. The gene calls are TRBV7-9 and TRBJ2-3. The germline V gene encodes CDR1 SEHNR and CDR2 FQNEAQ (reference sequence). A total of 14 residues make up the CDR3, ends included. CDR3 amino acids: CASSTSTSTDTQYF.

In its sample, this clonotype was seen many times. This chain's CDR3 is CSVVGATGELFF. The CDR3 bases are TGCAGCGTTGTTGGGGCCACCGGGGAGCTGTTTTTT. The gene calls are TRBV29-1 and TRBJ2-2, with a tentative D call TRBD1 (5 bases). Germline values: CDR1 SQVTM, CDR2 ANQGSEA. Deletions cut 4 bases from V and 4 bases from J, with 7 bases between. The CDR3 spans 12 residues.

This chain connects TRBV7-9 to TRBJ2-1; D call uncertain. The CDR3 is made up of 12 amino acids. Trimming pared 5 bases from V and 15 bases from J, leaving 17 bases between. Germline lookup yields CDR1 SEHNR and CDR2 FQNEAQ (reference sequence). The CDR3 bases are TGTGCCAGCAGCCAACCTCCGCTGAAACTGTTCTTC. Encoded protein: CASSQPPLKLFF.

This clonotype was seen a few times. The genes are TRBV12-3 or TRBV12-4 and TRBJ1-5; 7 nucleotides align to TRBD1. This CDR3 is 17 amino acids long. J was trimmed by 5 bases and V by 1 base; bases with no gene match: 11. CDR3 sequence reads: CASSLGRTGVLHQPQHF. The CDR3 nucleotides read TGTGCCAGCAGTTTAGGACGTACAGGGGTATTACATCAGCCCCAGCATTTT.

V and J are TRBV9 and TRBJ2-7, with D possibly TRBD1 on 6 matching bases. Looked up from germline, CDR1 is SGDLS and CDR2 is YYNGEE. The CDR3 is made up of 14 amino acids. The V end lost 4 bases, the J end lost 3 bases, and 14 bases lay between the germline ends. The DNA for the CDR3 is TGTGCCAGCAGCTCCAGGGGAGCCAACTACGAGCAGTACTTC. It codes for CASSSRGANYEQYF.

This clonotype was observed once. The CDR3 loop reads CASSFLVLRDGYTF. In nucleotides, the CDR3 is TGTGCCAGCAGCTTCTTGGTCCTAAGGGATGGCTACACCTTC. The V call is TRBV5-6, the J call TRBJ1-2; D is ambiguous. Trimming took off 2 bases at V and 6 bases at J, with 14 bases between the two ends. This CDR3 spans 14 amino acids. CDR1 SGHDT and CDR2 YYEEEE come from the germline V gene.

This clonotype occurred a few times. The chain uses TRBV12-3 or TRBV12-4 and TRBJ1-3; D gene unclear. Trimming took off 3 bases at V and 0 bases at J, with 12 bases between the two ends. The CDR3 extends over 16 amino acids. The CDR3 DNA reads TGTGCCAGCAGTTTTAGGAGGGTAAACTCTGGAAACACCATATATTTT. Translating it yields CASSFRRVNSGNTIYF.

This clonotype was counted a few times. The chain is built from TRBV2 and TRBJ1-1, with D tentatively TRBD1 (5 bases). CDR1 is SNHLY and CDR2 is FYNNEI in the germline V gene. Between the trimmed V and J ends, which lost 4 bases and 5 bases, there was a span of 17 bases. The CDR3 spans 15 residues. CDR3 region: CASSGRTRPLTEAFF. The CDR3, as DNA: TGTGCCAGCAGTGGAAGGACAAGGCCTCTGACTGAAGCTTTCTTT.

The rearrangement uses TRBV15 and TRBJ2-5; 8 bases match TRBD1. Germline CDR1 reads LNHNV; CDR2 reads YYDKDF (reference sequence). Trimming at V came to 4 bases and at J to 5 bases, leaving 6 bases not matched to a gene. The CDR3 contains 14 residues. CDR3: CATSNQGALETQYF. Written as DNA, the CDR3 is TGTGCCACCAGCAACCAGGGGGCGTTGGAGACCCAGTACTTC.

This clonotype was observed a few times. The chain recombines TRBV5-6 with TRBJ1-2; D is undetermined. Germline lookup yields CDR1 SGHDT and CDR2 YYEEEE. Trimming took off 2 bases at V and 8 bases at J, with 16 bases between the two ends. CDR3 size: 14 residues. The CDR3 DNA reads TGTGCCAGCAGCTTTGTCAGAGCTGGCGGAGGCTACACCTTC. Residues: CASSFVRAGGGYTF.

The chain is built from TRBV9 and TRBJ2-7; 8 bases are a match to TRBD2. The CDR3 runs to 17 residues. From germline, CDR1 is SGDLS and CDR2 YYNGEE. After removal of 0 bases from V and 3 bases from J, the junction contained 11 bases not matched to a gene. The CDR3 region has the DNA TGTGCCAGCAGCGTAGGGAACGGGGAGGCGGGAGGCTACGAGCAGTACTTC. It encodes CASSVGNGEAGGYEQYF.

The chain recombines TRBV5-6 with TRBJ1-1; 10 bases match TRBD1. With V trimmed by 3 bases and J by 5 bases, 7 bases remained unmatched. Germline V gene data show CDR1 as SGHDT and CDR2 as YYEEEE. CDR3 length: 15 residues. The chain's CDR3 is CASSSQGQGRTEAFF. As DNA, the CDR3 is TGTGCCAGCAGCTCCCAGGGACAGGGGAGGACTGAAGCTTTCTTT.

Only a few counts were recorded for this clonotype. V is TRBV19 and J is TRBJ2-5; the D gene is possibly TRBD2 (5 bases). The CDR3 spans 13 residues. Germline V CDR1 and CDR2: LNHDA, SQIVND (reference sequence). V lost 5 bases and J 7 bases, leaving 14 bases between the germline ends. The CDR3 nucleotides read TGTGCCAGTAGTCCTGACACCCGGGGGACCCAGTACTTC. Translated, it gives CASSPDTRGTQYF. The variable domain in full, completed from reference TRBV19 and TRBJ2-5, reads DGGITQSPKYLFRKEGQNVTLSCEQNLNHDAMYWYRQDPGQGLRLIYYSQIVNDFQKGDIAEGYSVSREKKESFPLTVTSAQKNPTAFYLCASSPDTRGTQYFGPGTRLLVL.

The sample holds a few counts of this clonotype. The J gene is TRBJ2-2, the V gene TRBV9, with D possibly matching TRBD2 (6 bases). Germline CDR1 is SGDLS and CDR2 is YYNGEE. The CDR3 covers 16 residues. The ends were cut back, 0 bases at V and 7 bases at J, with 16 bases in the middle. CDR3 amino acids: CASSVVGGLLGGELFF. CDR3 in DNA: TGTGCCAGCAGCGTAGTGGGGGGACTCTTGGGCGGGGAGCTGTTTTTT. Full variable domain (remainder filled in from reference TRBV9 and TRBJ2-2): DSGVTQTPKHLITATGQRVTLRCSPRSGDLSVYWYQQSLDQGLQFLIQYYNGEERAKGNILERFSAQQFPDLHSELNLSSLELGDSALYFCASSVVGGLLGGELFFGEGSRLTVL.

There are a few counts of this clonotype. J is TRBJ1-4 and V is TRBV12-3 or TRBV12-4; 10 bases are shared with TRBD1. The CDR3 is 19 residues long. V lost 5 bases, J lost 7 bases, and 19 bases stayed unmatched. CDR3 in amino acids: CASSGPRDRGRPGVEKLFF. CDR3 sequence (DNA): TGTGCCAGCAGTGGCCCTCGTGACAGGGGGCGACCCGGGGTTGAAAAACTGTTTTTT.

There are a few counts of this clonotype. The chain couples TRBV10-3 to TRBJ1-2; 11 nucleotides line up with TRBD1. Germline V gene data show CDR1 as ENHRY and CDR2 as SYGVKD. The junction had 10 bases not matched to a gene; V was cut back by 3 bases and J by 4 bases. The CDR3 consists of 17 residues. CDR3 amino acids: CAISEIPSGQGGYGYTF. The CDR3 coding sequence is TGTGCCATCAGTGAAATCCCTTCGGGACAGGGGGGCTATGGCTACACCTTC.

This clonotype was detected only a few times. In DNA, the CDR3 is TGTGCCAGCAGCCCCCGAGGGGGACAGAAAGAGACCCAGTACTTC. Its translation is CASSPRGGQKETQYF. This chain uses TRBV7-9 with TRBJ2-5, with 7 bases matching TRBD1. The CDR3 spans 15 residues. Per germline, CDR1 SEHNR and CDR2 FQNEAQ (reference sequence). V dropped 5 bases and J dropped 3; count of bases not matched to a gene: 9.

The chain uses TRBV7-9 and TRBJ1-2; 9 bases agree with TRBD1. V was pared by 5 bases and J by 5 bases, with 6 bases of the junction left unmatched. CDR3 size: 14 residues. The germline gives CDR1 SEHNR, CDR2 FQNEAQ (reference sequence). The CDR3 sequence is CASSTRDRAYGYTF. The CDR3 DNA is TGTGCCAGCAGCACCCGGGACAGGGCTTATGGCTACACCTTC. Together with reference TRBV7-9 and TRBJ1-2, the CDR3 gives the full variable domain: DTGVSQNPRHKITKRGQNVTFRCDPISEHNRLYWYRQTLGQGPEFLTYFQNEAQLEKSRLLSDRFSAERPKGSFSTLEIQRTEQGDSAMYLCASSTRDRAYGYTFGSGTRLTVV.

The chain links TRBV2 to TRBJ1-4, with D possibly being TRBD1 (5 bases). The CDR3 is 14 amino acids. V was cut by 6 bases and J by 5 bases, with 13 bases left in between. Germline V gene lookup returns CDR1 SNHLY and CDR2 FYNNEI. The CDR3 reads CASSHDSDNEKLFF. CDR3 bases: TGTGCCAGCAGCCATGACAGCGACAATGAAAAACTGTTTTTT.

A few counts support this clonotype. This chain joins TRBV20-1 and TRBJ1-5; TRBD1 agrees at 8 bases. This CDR3 is built from 14 residues. The trim removed 7 bases at V and 1 base at J, leaving 6 bases unmatched. From germline, CDR1 is DFQATT and CDR2 SNEGSKA (reference sequence). CDR3 region: CSVPDRGSNQPQHF. The CDR3 DNA is TGCAGTGTCCCTGACAGGGGAAGCAATCAGCCCCAGCATTTT.

This clonotype was counted between two and nine times. The chain combines TRBV4-2 with TRBJ2-7, with 10 bases matching TRBD1. The CDR3 totals 15 residues. Losses at the gene ends were 3 bases for V and 6 bases for J; bases not matched to a gene: 8. Per the germline V gene, CDR1 is LGHNA and CDR2 is YNFKEQ. The CDR3 DNA follows: TGTGCCAGCAGCCAGAAGGGGACAGGGGCGGTCGAGCAGTACTTC. Its protein is CASSQKGTGAVEQYF.

Of note for this clonotype: This may be a read error, as it is one base from a much larger clone. The chain has TRBV20-1 and TRBJ1-1, with D hard to call. The germline V gene has CDR1 DFQATT and CDR2 SNEGSKA (reference sequence). This CDR3 contains 13 residues. CDR3 DNA: TGCAGTGCTAAAAACCCAAGAACCACTCAAGCTTTCTTT. This sequence encodes CSAKNPRTTQAFF.

The V gene is TRBV12-3 or TRBV12-4, the J gene TRBJ2-1, with 9 bases that match TRBD2. Unmatched junction bases numbered 11, after V lost 7 bases and J lost 7 bases. The CDR3 is 15 residues long. The CDR3 protein is CASTPPPGLANEQFF. CDR3 bases: TGTGCCAGCACTCCTCCCCCGGGACTAGCAAATGAGCAGTTCTTC.

CDR3 DNA: TGTGCCAGTAGTATGTGGGGTAGTTCCAACGAGCAGTACTTC. It encodes CASSMWGSSNEQYF. V usage is TRBV19 and J usage is TRBJ2-7; D gene unclear. V was trimmed by 3 bases and J by 5 bases, leaving 14 bases between them. The germline CDR1 and CDR2 sequences are LNHDA and SQIVND (reference sequence). The CDR3 consists of 14 residues.

In its sample, this clonotype was seen a few times. The chain couples TRBV27 to TRBJ2-1; a weak D match, TRBD2 (5 bases). CDR3 length: 13 residues. The V gene's germline CDR1 is MNHEY and CDR2 SMNVEV (reference sequence). The germline V and J ends were trimmed by 8 bases and 7 bases, with 15 bases remaining between them. DNA for the CDR3: TGTGCCAGCGGCAGGAGCGGCGAGAATGAGCAGTTCTTC. It encodes CASGRSGENEQFF.

This rearrangement joins TRBV6-1 to TRBJ1-2; TRBD1 aligns across 10 bases. The CDR3 covers 15 residues. CDR1 and CDR2 (germline): MNHNS, SASEGT. V shed 6 bases and J 4 bases; nucleotides not matched to a gene: 8. The CDR3 loop reads CASSHRDRGSYGYTF. In DNA, the CDR3 is TGTGCCAGCAGCCACCGGGACAGGGGATCCTATGGCTACACCTTC.

The rearrangement uses TRBV20-1 and TRBJ2-7; D assignment may be TRBD1 or TRBD2 (5 bases each). CDR1 is DFQATT and CDR2 is SNEGSKA in the germline V gene (reference sequence). The germline V and J ends were trimmed by 2 bases and 7 bases, with 18 bases remaining between them. CDR3 length: 14 residues. The CDR3 loop is CSARPLGPPGEQYF. The CDR3 DNA reads TGCAGTGCTAGACCCTTGGGACCCCCGGGGGAGCAGTACTTC.

This clonotype came up many times. The rearrangement uses TRBV12-3 or TRBV12-4 and TRBJ1-1; TRBD1 matches at 10 bases. The ends lost 6 bases at V and 4 bases at J; junction bases unmatched: 8. This CDR3 region has 15 residues. CDR3 sequence: CASRPTTGGGTEAFF. As DNA, the CDR3 is TGTGCCAGCAGACCCACGACAGGGGGCGGCACTGAAGCTTTCTTT.